Listed below are T cell receptor beta chains from one sample, sequenced in a study of T cell repertoires in cytomegalovirus infection. Their cognate antigens are unknown. TCRdb independently ran MiXCR on the reads; one entry per CDR3 protein. The sample includes 550,000 to 850,000 distinct CDR3 sequences, about 33% of them seen just once. This specimen consisted of cultured PBMCs, obtained from culture after CMV antigen stimulation. These receptor sequences come from a human donor in good health (CMV status not recorded). Some clones in this sample may be carry-over from other donors' samples. Both conserved end residues are part of each CDR3. Each record gives: D gene, J gene, clone size, V gene, CDR3 protein, CDR3 DNA. A D gene is named only where the DNA matches it firmly. For some rows the clone size is stated as once, few or many, or as a class when expanded; others skip it.

TRBD1 TRBJ1-6 . TRBV7-9 CASSPWTGDPGSPLHF TGTGCCAGCAGCCCCTGGACAGGGGACCCCGGTTCACCCCTCCACTTT
. TRBJ1-3 few TRBV7-8 CASSFGRLGNTIYF TGTGCCAGCAGCTTTGGCCGCCTCGGAAACACCATATATTTT
TRBD2 TRBJ2-3 . TRBV20-1 CSAAPRRTSGRLDTQYF TGCAGTGCTGCCCCCCGTCGGACTAGCGGGAGGTTAGATACGCAGTATTTT
TRBD1 TRBJ1-1 few TRBV5-4 CASSLGSGGGTEAFF TGTGCCAGCAGCTTGGGTTCAGGGGGTGGCACTGAAGCTTTCTTT
TRBD2 TRBJ2-5 once TRBV20-1 CSARDRGGQTQYF TGCAGTGCTAGAGATCGGGGGGGTCAGACCCAGTACTTC
. TRBJ2-2 . TRBV4-3 CASSQVSLGELFF TGCGCCAGCAGCCAAGTCAGTTTGGGGGAGCTGTTTTTT
. TRBJ2-1 few TRBV20-1 CSASGARSYNEQFF TGCAGTGCTAGTGGAGCGCGCTCCTACAATGAGCAGTTCTTC
TRBD2 TRBJ2-7 few TRBV7-2 CASSLRFMVAGGPNEQYF TGTGCCAGCAGCTTACGTTTCATGGTCGCGGGAGGGCCCAACGAGCAGTACTTC
. TRBJ1-1 once TRBV7-3 CASSYRDIEAFF TGTGCCAGCAGCTACCGGGACATCGAAGCTTTCTTT
TRBD1 TRBJ1-2 . TRBV7-9 CASSLGTGVNHNYGYTF TGTGCCAGCAGCTTAGGGACAGGAGTAAACCATAACTATGGCTACACCTTC
TRBD2 TRBJ2-5 few TRBV7-6 CASSLTAGAGETQYF TGTGCCAGCAGCTTGACAGCGGGAGCAGGGGAGACCCAGTACTTC
. TRBJ1-2 . TRBV6-6 CASSNFRQANYGYTF TGTGCCAGCAGTAATTTTCGGCAAGCTAACTATGGCTACACCTTC
. TRBJ1-5 . TRBV12-5 CASGLEESQPQHF TGTGCTAGTGGTTTGGAAGAGAGTCAGCCCCAGCATTTT
TRBD2 TRBJ2-5 few TRBV5-1 CASRLAVQETQYF TGCGCCAGCAGACTAGCGGTTCAAGAGACCCAGTACTTC
. TRBJ2-3 few TRBV7-8 CASTLRADTQYF TGTGCCAGCACCCTTCGAGCCGATACGCAGTATTTT
. TRBJ1-1 many TRBV7-8 CASSVATENTEAFF TGTGCCAGCAGCGTCGCCACCGAGAACACTGAAGCTTTCTTT
. TRBJ2-5 . TRBV25-1 CASSETGRGETQYF TGTGCCAGCAGTGAGACAGGGCGGGGAGAGACCCAGTACTTC
TRBD2 TRBJ2-2 . TRBV6-1 CASSPREAGDTGELFF TGTGCCAGCAGTCCCAGGGAGGCGGGGGACACCGGGGAGCTGTTTTTT
TRBD1 TRBJ1-3 few TRBV7-9 CASSRDRVSSGNTIYF TGTGCCAGCAGCCGGGACAGGGTATCCTCTGGAAACACCATATATTTT
. TRBJ2-1 few TRBV7-2 CASSLDRTYEQFF TGTGCCAGCAGTCTGGACAGAACTTATGAGCAGTTCTTC
. TRBJ2-7 few TRBV7-2 CASATESYEQYF TGTGCCAGCGCTACTGAATCCTACGAGCAGTACTTC
TRBD2 TRBJ2-1 . TRBV29-1 CSVATSGYNEQFF TGCAGCGTAGCAACTAGCGGATACAATGAGCAGTTCTTC
. TRBJ2-2 . TRBV7-9 CASSLLGRNTGELFF TGTGCCAGCAGCTTATTGGGACGGAACACCGGGGAGCTGTTTTTT
. TRBJ2-3 . TRBV4-1 CASSQLQSDTQYF TGCGCCAGCAGCCAACTACAGTCAGATACGCAGTATTTT
TRBD2 TRBJ2-3 many TRBV7-2 CASSSRLAGGDTQYF TGTGCCAGCAGTTCAAGACTAGCGGGAGGAGATACGCAGTATTTT
. TRBJ1-4 . TRBV7-2 CASSLDLGATNEKLFF TGTGCCAGCAGCTTAGATCTGGGAGCCACTAATGAAAAACTGTTTTTT
TRBD2 TRBJ2-7 . TRBV2 CASRTSGGYYEQYF TGTGCCAGCAGAACTAGCGGGGGTTACTACGAGCAGTACTTC
TRBD2 TRBJ2-1 many TRBV7-6 CASSLASGPYNEQFF TGTGCCAGCAGCTTGGCTAGCGGACCCTACAATGAGCAGTTCTTC
. TRBJ1-2 few TRBV7-9 CASSMPGRGDSYTF TGTGCCAGCAGCATGCCGGGGAGGGGGGACAGCTACACCTTC
. TRBJ2-1 few TRBV6-6 CASSYSTGQGIYNEQFF TGTGCCAGCAGTTACTCGACGGGTCAAGGGATATACAATGAGCAGTTCTTC
TRBD1 TRBJ1-1 . TRBV6-2/TRBV6-3 CASSHDRVRDTEAFF TGTGCCAGCAGTCACGACAGGGTAAGGGACACTGAAGCTTTCTTT
. TRBJ2-3 few TRBV7-9 CASSDIQGGTQYF TGTGCCAGCAGCGATATACAGGGAGGGACGCAGTATTTT
TRBD1 TRBJ2-7 . TRBV18 CASSPQTGSGYEQYF TGTGCCAGCTCACCCCAGACAGGGAGCGGCTACGAGCAGTACTTC
TRBD2 TRBJ2-1 few TRBV19 CASSITSGGKYNEQFF TGTGCCAGTAGTATAACTAGCGGGGGGAAATACAATGAGCAGTTCTTC
. TRBJ2-1 many TRBV12-3/TRBV12-4 CASSRTAYNEQFF TGTGCCAGCAGCCGAACGGCCTACAATGAGCAGTTCTTC
TRBD1 TRBJ2-1 few TRBV28 CASSPAGTGGNNEQFF TGTGCCAGCAGCCCTGCCGGGACAGGGGGTAACAATGAGCAGTTCTTC
TRBD2 TRBJ2-3 many TRBV7-2 CASSLERTSGTQYF TGTGCCAGCAGCTTAGAAAGGACTAGCGGGACGCAGTATTTT
. TRBJ1-1 . TRBV12-3/TRBV12-4 CASSQSSGTWNTEAFF TGTGCCAGCAGCCAATCCTCTGGGACGTGGAACACTGAAGCTTTCTTT
TRBD2 TRBJ2-2 . TRBV11-2 CASSLQGGGLAGVYGELFF TGTGCCAGCAGCTTACAGGGTGGTGGCCTAGCGGGAGTTTACGGGGAGCTGTTTTTT
TRBD1 TRBJ1-5 . TRBV12-3/TRBV12-4 CASSFSRDRGVEPQHF TGTGCCAGCAGTTTCTCCCGGGACAGGGGGGTTGAGCCCCAGCATTTT
. TRBJ1-5 . TRBV3-1 CASSQELHQPQHF TGTGCCAGCAGCCAAGAACTGCATCAGCCCCAGCATTTT
. TRBJ2-7 few TRBV5-6 CASSLSRGGGQYF TGTGCCAGCAGCTTATCCAGGGGGGGCGGGCAGTACTTC
. TRBJ2-2 . TRBV2 CASSLRPNTGELFF TGTGCCAGCAGTTTACGACCCAACACCGGGGAGCTGTTTTTT
. TRBJ1-2 . TRBV19 CARLGEANYGYTF TGTGCAAGGTTAGGGGAGGCTAACTATGGCTACACCTTC
. TRBJ1-6 . TRBV5-5 CASSLGVDSLNSPLHF TGTGCCAGCAGCTTGGGCGTGGACTCCCTGAATTCACCCCTCCACTTT
. TRBJ1-6 few TRBV6-1 CASSEKMFPSYNSPLHF TGTGCCAGCAGTGAAAAAATGTTCCCCTCCTATAATTCACCCCTCCACTTT
TRBD1 TRBJ2-4 . TRBV6-1 CASTARQGVAKNIQYF TGTGCCAGCACCGCAAGACAGGGGGTAGCCAAAAACATTCAGTACTTC
. TRBJ2-5 . TRBV6-1 CASSWGLGETQYF TGTGCCAGCAGTTGGGGGCTTGGAGAGACCCAGTACTTC